This T cell receptor (beta chain) appears in the sequencing data of a study of cytomegalovirus exposure and HLA in healthy donors. In germline, CDR1 is ENHRY, CDR2 SYGVKD. CDR3 size: 14 residues. Trimming removed 7 bases from V and 3 bases from J, with 13 bases in between. As concerns this clone: Antigen specificity is unknown.

Despite likely unrecorded immune exposures, the donors were nominally healthy at the time of sampling. Study conclusions and caveats: Overall, roughly 170 TCR beta chains were annotated as cytomegalovirus-associated.

A multiplex PCR was run with 60 Vbeta primers and 13 Jbeta primers. Clones were read by immunoSEQ multiplex PCR, and TCRdb kept only the in-frame ones, dropping some. Of about 140,000 clones in the sample, about 80% were seen once. J is TRBJ1-3 and V is TRBV10-3; D ambiguous. The sequence was collected from a male donor in good health and CMV-seronegative. Sequenced input: PBMCs. The chain's CDR3 is CAINEGGLGNTIYF. In DNA, the CDR3 is TGTGCCATCAACGAGGGAGGACTTGGAAACACCATATATTTT.